This T cell receptor beta chain was obtained from a study of blood T cell repertoires in COVID-19. Across the study: The samples span acute and convalescent COVID-19 from the United States, Italy and Spain. T cells, B-cell-depleted T cells, or PBMCs provided the cDNA or gDNA that served as material.

Seattle patient enrollment occurred during active infection, with longitudinal follow-up thereafter. Authors' processing steps: Reference gene primer amplification gave estimated nucleated cell counts. Produced via immunoSEQ multiplex PCR; TCRdb's table is partial and in-frame only. V and J calls plus clone size are reproduced from that table; the DNA served to infer D and trimming. The data contain 150,000 to 200,000 clones, roughly 80% of them singletons. Sequencing used peripheral blood. This receptor was obtained from a woman aged 40 to 49 with COVID-19, enrolled during active disease.

The CDR3 is CASSLDRVGGPGDEQFF. In DNA, the CDR3 is TGTGCCAGCAGCTTAGATAGAGTGGGGGGGCCGGGGGATGAGCAGTTCTTC. The chain is built from TRBV7-2 and TRBJ2-1; D may be TRBD2 (7 bases). The CDR3 length is 17 residues. Germline CDR1 SGHTA, CDR2 FQGNSA. V lost 1 base to trimming and J lost 8 bases, with 21 bases between them.